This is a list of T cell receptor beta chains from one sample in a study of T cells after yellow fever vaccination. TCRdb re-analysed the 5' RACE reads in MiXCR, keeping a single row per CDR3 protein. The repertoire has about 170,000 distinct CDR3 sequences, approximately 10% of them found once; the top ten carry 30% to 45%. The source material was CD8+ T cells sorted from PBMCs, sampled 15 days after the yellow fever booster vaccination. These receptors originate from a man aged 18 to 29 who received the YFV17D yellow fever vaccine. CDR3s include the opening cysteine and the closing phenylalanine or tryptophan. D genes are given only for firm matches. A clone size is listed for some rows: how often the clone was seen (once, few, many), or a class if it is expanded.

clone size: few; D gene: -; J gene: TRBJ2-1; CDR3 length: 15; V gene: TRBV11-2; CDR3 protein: CASSPKVSSYNEQFF; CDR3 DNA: TGTGCCAGCAGCCCGAAGGTGAGCTCCTACAATGAGCAGTTCTTC
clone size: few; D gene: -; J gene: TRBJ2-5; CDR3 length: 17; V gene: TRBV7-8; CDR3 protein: CASIQSSRSWAKETQYF; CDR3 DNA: TGTGCCAGCATCCAATCCTCCCGGTCCTGGGCAAAGGAGACCCAGTACTTC
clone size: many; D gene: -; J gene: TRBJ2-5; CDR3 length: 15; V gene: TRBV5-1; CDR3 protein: CASSLLGALQETQYF; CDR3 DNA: TGCGCCAGCAGCTTGTTGGGGGCTCTTCAAGAGACCCAGTACTTC
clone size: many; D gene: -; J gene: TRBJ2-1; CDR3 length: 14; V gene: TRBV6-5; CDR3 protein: CASSRGSSYNEQFF; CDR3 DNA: TGTGCCAGCAGCCGAGGGAGCTCCTACAATGAGCAGTTCTTC
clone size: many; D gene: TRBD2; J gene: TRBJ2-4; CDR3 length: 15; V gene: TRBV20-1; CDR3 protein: CSARASSGDWNIQYF; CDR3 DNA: TGCAGTGCTAGAGCGTCTAGCGGGGACTGGAACATTCAGTACTTC
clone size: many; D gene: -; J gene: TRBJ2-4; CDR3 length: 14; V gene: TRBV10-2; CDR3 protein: CASNEFLAKNIQYF; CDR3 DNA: TGCGCCAGCAATGAATTTCTAGCCAAAAACATTCAGTACTTC
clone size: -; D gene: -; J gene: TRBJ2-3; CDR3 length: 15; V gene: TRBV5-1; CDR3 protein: CASSFRWEGTDTQYF; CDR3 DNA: TGCGCCAGCAGCTTTAGGTGGGAGGGCACAGATACGCAGTATTTT
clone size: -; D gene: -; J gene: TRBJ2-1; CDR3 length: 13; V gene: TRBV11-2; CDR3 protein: CASNPYRHNEQFF; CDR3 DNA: TGTGCCAGCAATCCTTACCGCCACAATGAGCAGTTCTTC
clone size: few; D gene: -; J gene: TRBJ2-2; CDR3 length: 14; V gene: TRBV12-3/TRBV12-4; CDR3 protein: CASIGGRNTGELFF; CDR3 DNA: TGTGCCAGCATAGGCGGAAGGAACACCGGGGAGCTGTTTTTT
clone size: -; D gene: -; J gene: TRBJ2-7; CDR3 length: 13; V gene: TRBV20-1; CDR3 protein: CSASVLSDYEQYF; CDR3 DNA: TGCAGTGCTAGTGTTCTTTCTGACTACGAGCAGTACTTC
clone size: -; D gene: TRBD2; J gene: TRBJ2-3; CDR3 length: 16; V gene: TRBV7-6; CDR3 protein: CASSSYSRGSTDTQYF; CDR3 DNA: TGTGCCAGCAGCTCCTATTCGCGGGGGAGCACAGATACGCAGTATTTT
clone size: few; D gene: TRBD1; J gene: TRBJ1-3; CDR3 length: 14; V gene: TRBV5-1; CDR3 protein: CASSPTGGRNTIYF; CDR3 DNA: TGCGCCAGCAGCCCAACAGGGGGTCGAAACACCATATATTTT
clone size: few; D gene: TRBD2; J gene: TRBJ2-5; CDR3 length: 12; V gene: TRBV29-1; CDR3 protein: CSGAGEDETQYF; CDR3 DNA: TGCAGCGGAGCGGGGGAAGATGAGACCCAGTACTTC
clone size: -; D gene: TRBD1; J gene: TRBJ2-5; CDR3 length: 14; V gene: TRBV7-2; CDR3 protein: CASSWGQGQETQYF; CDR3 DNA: TGTGCCAGCAGCTGGGGACAGGGACAAGAGACCCAGTACTTC
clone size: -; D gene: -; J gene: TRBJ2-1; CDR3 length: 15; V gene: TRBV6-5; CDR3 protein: CASSYYRGLYNEQFF; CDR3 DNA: TGTGCCAGCAGTTATTATCGCGGGTTGTACAATGAGCAGTTCTTC
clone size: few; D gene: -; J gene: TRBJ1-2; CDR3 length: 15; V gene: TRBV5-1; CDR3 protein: CASTAVRASRRGYTF; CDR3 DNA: TGCGCCAGCACGGCCGTCAGAGCTTCAAGAAGGGGCTACACCTTC
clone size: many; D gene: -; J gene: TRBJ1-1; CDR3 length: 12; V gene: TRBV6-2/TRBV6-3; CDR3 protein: CASSYLGPEAFF; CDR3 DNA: TGTGCCAGCAGTTACCTGGGTCCTGAAGCTTTCTTT
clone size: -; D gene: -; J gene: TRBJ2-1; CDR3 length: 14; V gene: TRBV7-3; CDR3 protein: CASSLFGGGNEQFF; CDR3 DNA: TGTGCCAGCAGCTTATTCGGGGGTGGAAATGAGCAGTTCTTC
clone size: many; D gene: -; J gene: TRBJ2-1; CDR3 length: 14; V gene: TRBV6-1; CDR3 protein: CASSEYPRDDEQFF; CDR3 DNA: TGTGCCAGCAGTGAATATCCGCGGGACGATGAGCAGTTCTTC
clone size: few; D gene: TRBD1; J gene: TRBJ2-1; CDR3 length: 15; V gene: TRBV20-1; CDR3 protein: CSALRGRDPYNEQFF; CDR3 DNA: TGCAGTGCTTTAAGGGGGCGCGACCCCTACAATGAGCAGTTCTTC
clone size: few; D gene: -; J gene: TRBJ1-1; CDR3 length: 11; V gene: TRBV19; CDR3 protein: CATDRNTEAFF; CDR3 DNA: TGTGCCACGGACAGAAACACTGAAGCTTTCTTT
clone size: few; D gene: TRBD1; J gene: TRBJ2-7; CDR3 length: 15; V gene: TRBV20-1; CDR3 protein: CSALTRDRFSYEQYF; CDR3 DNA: TGCAGTGCTTTAACCCGGGACAGATTCTCCTACGAGCAGTACTTC
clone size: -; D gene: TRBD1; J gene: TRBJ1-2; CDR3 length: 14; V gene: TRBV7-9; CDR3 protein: CASSFPDRSYGYTF; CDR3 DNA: TGTGCCAGCAGTTTTCCGGACAGGTCCTATGGCTACACCTTC
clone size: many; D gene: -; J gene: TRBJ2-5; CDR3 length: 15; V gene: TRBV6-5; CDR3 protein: CASTLQPGRQETQYF; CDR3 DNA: TGTGCCAGCACCTTACAACCGGGCCGACAAGAGACCCAGTACTTC
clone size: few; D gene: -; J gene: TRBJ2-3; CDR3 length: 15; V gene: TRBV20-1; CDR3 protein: CSAAGTRYETDTQYF; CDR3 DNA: TGCAGTGCTGCCGGGACCAGATACGAGACAGATACGCAGTATTTT
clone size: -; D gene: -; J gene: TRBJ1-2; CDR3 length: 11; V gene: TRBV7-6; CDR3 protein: CASSMGSGYTF; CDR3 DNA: TGTGCCAGCAGCATGGGGAGTGGCTACACCTTC
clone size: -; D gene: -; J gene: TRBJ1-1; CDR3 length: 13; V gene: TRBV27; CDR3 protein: CASSLSRNTEAFF; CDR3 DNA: TGTGCCAGCAGTTTAAGTAGGAACACTGAAGCTTTCTTT
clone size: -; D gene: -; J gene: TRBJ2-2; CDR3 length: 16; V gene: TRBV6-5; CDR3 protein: CASGTAGARNTGELFF; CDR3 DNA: TGTGCCAGCGGGACCGCAGGGGCGAGAAACACCGGGGAGCTGTTTTTT
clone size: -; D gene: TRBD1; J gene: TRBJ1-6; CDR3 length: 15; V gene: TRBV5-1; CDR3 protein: CASSPEQGLSSPLHF; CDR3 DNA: TGCGCCAGCAGCCCAGAACAGGGGTTGAGTTCACCCCTCCACTTT
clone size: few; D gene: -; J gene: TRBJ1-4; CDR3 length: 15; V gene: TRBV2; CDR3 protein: CASSEGVRGGEKLFF; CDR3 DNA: TGTGCCAGCAGTGAGGGGGTTAGGGGCGGTGAAAAACTGTTTTTT
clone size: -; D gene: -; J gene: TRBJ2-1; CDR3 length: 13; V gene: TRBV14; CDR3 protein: CASSLDSLRRRFF; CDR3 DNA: TGTGCCAGCAGCCTCGATTCTCTGCGACGGCGGTTCTTC
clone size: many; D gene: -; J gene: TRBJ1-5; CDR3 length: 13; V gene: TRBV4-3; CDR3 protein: CASSQRPPQPQHF; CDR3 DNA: TGCGCCAGCAGCCAACGACCACCCCAACCCCAGCATTTT
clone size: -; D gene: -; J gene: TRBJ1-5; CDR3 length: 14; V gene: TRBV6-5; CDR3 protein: CASSYSLNNQPQHF; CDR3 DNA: TGTGCCAGCAGTTACTCGTTGAACAATCAGCCCCAGCATTTT
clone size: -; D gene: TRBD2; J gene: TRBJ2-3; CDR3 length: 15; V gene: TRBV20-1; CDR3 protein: CSAGTSGGSTDTQYF; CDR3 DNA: TGCAGTGCTGGGACTAGCGGTGGGAGCACAGATACGCAGTATTTT